This TCR beta chain was documented in a study of blood T cell repertoires in COVID-19. Sequencing was performed with immunoSEQ multiplex PCR; in TCRdb, only in-frame clones are kept and a portion is missing. The data contain fewer than 400,000 clones, about 87% of them singletons. With 2 bases removed from V and 8 bases from J, the gap between germline ends came to 19 bases. CDR3 length: 17 amino acids. Germline lookup yields CDR1 SGHAT and CDR2 FQNNGV. This study enrolled people aged about 18 to 100 from about 24 US geographic areas. The clonotype comes from a woman in her 50s who had recovered from COVID-19. The chain combines TRBV11-2 with TRBJ1-6; D possibly corresponds to TRBD1 (5 bases). Specimen: PBMCs or T cells enriched from blood (not recorded which). The DNA for the CDR3 is TGTGCCAGCAGCTTAAGGCAGGGACTTGGTAATGATTCACCCCTCCACTTT. Translated: CASSLRQGLGNDSPLHF.